One sample yielded the 11 T cell receptor beta chains listed below, sequenced in a study of identical twins (dated by TCRdb to between 2015 and 2016). The library was prepared using 5' RACE. TCRdb shows the sequencer as Illumina HiSeq 2000. TCRdb reanalyzed the raw reads on its own, using fastp at Q25 for trimming and MiXCR for clone calling, and kept in-frame beta chains. Identical CDR3 protein sequences are pooled into one entry, listed with their most common genes and DNA. This sample is represented by 1.5 million or so distinct CDR3 sequences; about 31% of them were singletons. Around 0.3% of the sample comes from the top ten. Sequences were obtained from cord blood. These TCRs come from a newborn girl in good health.

The rearrangement links TRBV29-1 to TRBJ1-1; D perhaps matches TRBD1 (6 bases). CDR1 and CDR2 from the germline V gene are SQVTM and ANQGSEA. CDR3 size: 15 residues. Trimming shortened V by 1 base and J by 4 bases, and 16 bases separated the two germline ends. DNA for the CDR3: TGCAGCGTTGAAGGGGGGGCACCCAGTATCACTGAAGCTTTCTTT. Protein sequence: CSVEGGAPSITEAFF.

The chain is built from TRBV12-3 or TRBV12-4 and TRBJ2-2; D is uncertain. CDR3 length equals 13 residues. Trimming removed 5 bases at V and 5 bases at J, with 9 bases between. The chain's CDR3 is CASSGRLTGELFF. DNA for the CDR3: TGTGCCAGCAGTGGACGGTTAACCGGGGAGCTGTTTTTT.

This CDR3 is CASSEARGSYQPQHF. CDR3 bases: TGTGCCAGCAGTGAAGCGAGGGGATCATATCAGCCCCAGCATTTT. The chain carries TRBV2 and TRBJ1-5; the D gene is possibly TRBD1 (5 bases). The CDR3 is 15 residues long. V gave up 0 bases and J gave up 5 bases, with 11 bases separating them. Germline values: CDR1 SNHLY, CDR2 FYNNEI. The full variable domain, rest sourced from reference TRBV2 and TRBJ1-5, is EPEVTQTPSHQVTQMGQEVILRCVPISNHLYFYWYRQILGQKVEFLVSFYNNEISEKSEIFDDQFSVERPDGSNFTLKIRSTKLEDSAMYFCASSEARGSYQPQHFGDGTRLSIL.

On this clonotype itself: A junction end diverges from the germline sequence, so it may reflect a read error. J is TRBJ2-3 and V is TRBV4-2; D might be TRBD2 (6 bases). This CDR3 contains 14 residues. The V gene's germline CDR1 is LGHNA and CDR2 YNFKEQ. CDR3 coding DNA: TGTACCAGCAGCCAAGACACGGGAGCGTATACGCAGTATTTT. The encoded protein is CTSSQDTGAYTQYF.

The rearrangement links TRBV6-1 to TRBJ1-1, with D perhaps TRBD1 (5 bases). CDR1 is MNHNS and CDR2 is SASEGT in the germline V gene. V lost 7 bases to trimming and J lost 5 bases, with 17 bases between them. This CDR3 contains 14 residues. The CDR3 nucleotides are TGTGCCAGCACCAAAGAAGGGGTTGTTACTGAAGCTTTCTTT. Translation gives CASTKEGVVTEAFF.

This clonotype turned up a few times. This chain uses TRBV2 with TRBJ2-1, with 15 bases lining up with TRBD2. Germline values: CDR1 SNHLY, CDR2 FYNNEI. V lost 4 bases, J lost 5 bases, and 18 bases stayed unmatched. The CDR3 length is 21 residues. CDR3 residues: CASSGRGLAGGQKRGHNEQFF. The CDR3 DNA sequence: TGTGCCAGCAGTGGAAGGGGACTAGCGGGAGGCCAGAAGAGGGGTCACAATGAGCAGTTCTTC.

Worth noting for this clonotype: One junction end disagrees with the germline gene, perhaps due to a read error. J is TRBJ2-3 and V is TRBV12-3 or TRBV12-4; D may be TRBD1 or TRBD2 (6 bases each). This CDR3 has 16 amino acids. CDR3 sequence: CAGSLSKGGHADTQYF. The CDR3 DNA follows: TGTGCCGGCAGTTTAAGTAAGGGGGGCCATGCAGATACGCAGTATTTT.

The rearrangement links TRBV6-1 to TRBJ1-1; D is unclear. This CDR3 is built from 18 residues. From germline, CDR1 is MNHNS and CDR2 SASEGT. V was cut by 4 bases and J by 3 bases, with 24 bases left in between. CDR3 DNA: TGTGCCAGCAGTGGGTCCGGACCCTTACTCGGGTTGGACACTGAAGCTTTCTTT. Residues: CASSGSGPLLGLDTEAFF.

This clonotype was detected ten times or more. The rearrangement joins TRBV28 to TRBJ2-4, with TRBD2 identical over 7 bases. The ends lost 1 base at V and 3 bases at J; junction bases unmatched: 6. The CDR3 runs to 16 residues. Germline CDR1 is MDHEN and CDR2 is SYDVKM. CDR3 DNA: TGTGCCAGCAGTTTATATCGGGGGGTGGGCAAAAACATTCAGTACTTC. This codes for CASSLYRGVGKNIQYF.

This clonotype was counted between two and nine times. V usage is TRBV9 and J usage is TRBJ2-1; possibly TRBD1 for D (6 bases). Trimming pared 0 bases from V and 3 bases from J, leaving 7 bases between. This CDR3 is built from 14 residues. The germline V gene encodes CDR1 SGDLS and CDR2 YYNGEE. Here the CDR3 DNA reads TGTGCCAGCAGCGTAGGGGACAACTACAATGAGCAGTTCTTC. Its translation: CASSVGDNYNEQFF. Filled out from reference TRBV9 and TRBJ2-1, the complete variable domain reads DSGVTQTPKHLITATGQRVTLRCSPRSGDLSVYWYQQSLDQGLQFLIQYYNGEERAKGNILERFSAQQFPDLHSELNLSSLELGDSALYFCASSVGDNYNEQFFGPGTRLTVL.

This clonotype was recorded a few times. The chain couples TRBV29-1 to TRBJ1-1; 9 nucleotides agree with TRBD1. This CDR3 contains 14 residues. V shed 4 bases, J shed 7 bases, and the junction held 10 bases outside the gene matches. The V gene's germline CDR1 is SQVTM and CDR2 ANQGSEA. The DNA of the CDR3 is TGCAGCGTTGTCCGAATGACAGGGGGGGATGAAGCTTTCTTT. This encodes CSVVRMTGGDEAFF.